These 19 T cell receptor beta chains originate from one sample sequenced in a study of cytomegalovirus exposure and HLA in healthy donors. 13 Jbeta primers and 60 Vbeta primers were used for the PCR. Libraries were prepared by immunoSEQ multiplex PCR; TCRdb keeps only in-frame clonotypes and omits some of them. This sample carries hundreds of thousands of clones, approximately 88% of them seen once, and the ten largest clones take 0.71%. The sample was PBMCs. All receptors derive from a boy aged 2 to 9 in good health and CMV-seronegative.

This clone was counted a few times. This chain links TRBV2 with TRBJ2-5; D may be TRBD2 (6 bases). The germline V gene encodes CDR1 SNHLY and CDR2 FYNNEI. Trimming pared 3 bases from V and 5 bases from J, leaving 13 bases between. CDR3 length equals 14 residues. CDR3: CASSESPGAETQYF. CDR3 sequence (DNA): TGTGCCAGCAGTGAGTCACCGGGAGCTGAGACCCAGTACTTC.

V is TRBV4-1 and J is TRBJ2-2; 8 bases are shared with TRBD1. The CDR3 length is 16 residues. Unmatched junction bases numbered 8, after V lost 8 bases and J lost 0 bases. The germline gives CDR1 MGHRA, CDR2 YSYEKL. The CDR3 DNA follows: TGCGCCAGCTCCTCGCAGGGGGCCGCGAACACCGGGGAGCTGTTTTTT. Protein sequence: CASSSQGAANTGELFF.

The V and J genes are TRBV5-5 and TRBJ2-5; the D is unclear. TRBJ2-7 matches the DNA end more closely, so the J call is doubtful. Germline lookup yields CDR1 SGHKS and CDR2 YYEKEE (reference sequence). CDR3 size: 12 residues. The CDR3 DNA reads TGTGCCAGCAGCTTGCCTTACTACGAGCAGTACTTC. It is translated as CASSLPYYEQYF.

The rearrangement uses TRBV27 and TRBJ2-7, with TRBD2 matching over 9 bases. Trimming removed 4 bases from V and 5 bases from J; junction bases left unmatched: 15. Per the germline V gene, CDR1 is MNHEY and CDR2 is SMNVEV (reference sequence). CDR3 length: 17 amino acids. CDR3 sequence: CASSWVAGGPGTDEQYF. For the CDR3, the DNA is TGTGCCAGCAGTTGGGTTGCGGGAGGGCCCGGGACTGACGAGCAGTACTTC.

The gene calls are TRBV6-1 and TRBJ1-3, with 7 bases aligning to TRBD1. Germline V gene data show CDR1 as MNHNS and CDR2 as SASEGT. The CDR3 length is 14 residues. Unmatched junction bases numbered 6, after V lost 10 bases and J lost 0 bases. The CDR3 protein is CAIHSGGSGNTIYF. DNA for the CDR3: TGTGCCATCCATTCAGGGGGCTCTGGAAACACCATATATTTT.

The chain has TRBV4-2 and TRBJ1-2, with D hard to call. The CDR3 has 13 residues. V was cut by 1 base and J by 7 bases, with 10 bases left in between. Germline CDR1 is LGHNA and CDR2 is YNFKEQ. The CDR3 spells CASSQAEVGGYTF. The DNA of the CDR3 is TGTGCCAGCAGCCAAGCAGAGGTCGGTGGCTACACCTTC.

The chain joins TRBV4-1 to TRBJ2-5; weak D call: TRBD2 (6 bases). The germline CDR1 and CDR2 sequences are MGHRA and YSYEKL. This CDR3 comprises 14 residues. The V and J ends lost 4 bases and 3 bases respectively, with 12 bases between them. CDR3 in DNA: TGCGCCAGCAGCCCTCTAGCGCACGAAGAGACCCAGTACTTC. It yields the protein CASSPLAHEETQYF.

The rearrangement links TRBV5-1 to TRBJ2-3, with D maybe TRBD1 (5 bases). The CDR3 has 13 amino acids. V was clipped by 6 bases and J by 5 bases, with 13 bases between them. CDR1 SGHRS and CDR2 YFSETQ come from the germline V gene. CDR3 coding DNA: TGCGCCAGCACACCCTCAGGGCGAGATACGCAGTATTTT. It translates to CASTPSGRDTQYF.

The rearrangement joins TRBV5-4 to TRBJ2-3; TRBD2 matches at 16 bases. After removal of 4 bases from V and 1 base from J, the junction contained 3 bases not matched to a gene. The germline V gene has CDR1 SGHNT and CDR2 YYREEE (reference sequence). The CDR3 is 17 residues long. The CDR3 is CASSVGLAGGGTDTQYF. The CDR3 DNA follows: TGTGCCAGCAGCGTGGGACTAGCGGGGGGGGGCACAGATACGCAGTATTTT.

The rearrangement uses TRBV21-1 and TRBJ1-5. TRBV21-1 counts as a pseudogene. The CDR3 runs to 17 residues. The CDR3 nucleotides read TGTGCCAGCAGCAAAAGGGACTCATGGGATAGCAATCAGCCCCAGCATTTT. Translation: CASSKRDSWDSNQPQHF.

V usage is TRBV19 and J usage is TRBJ1-4; 9 nucleotides line up with TRBD1. The V and J ends lost 5 bases and 8 bases, in that order; junction bases with no gene match: 9. This CDR3 comprises 15 residues. Germline lookup yields CDR1 LNHDA and CDR2 SQIVND (reference sequence). The CDR3 sequence is CASSDTGTGKEKLFF. For the CDR3, the DNA is TGTGCCAGTAGTGACACCGGGACAGGGAAAGAAAAACTGTTTTTT.

This clone was picked up a small number of times. The rearrangement links TRBV6-4 to TRBJ2-1, with 14 nucleotides matching TRBD2. Per germline, CDR1 MRHNA and CDR2 SNTAGT. The CDR3 has 15 residues. J lost 8 bases, V lost 4 bases, and 4 bases had no gene match. In DNA, the CDR3 is TGTGCCAGCAGTGCGACTAGCGGGGGGGCCGATGAGCAGTTCTTC. Its protein product is CASSATSGGADEQFF.

Only a few counts were recorded for this clone. CDR3 amino acids: CASSLELREQYF. The CDR3 DNA follows: TGTGCCAGCAGCTTGGAGCTCCGGGAGCAGTACTTC. The chain couples TRBV5-4 to TRBJ2-7; D not resolved. The V end was cut by 0 bases, the J end by 7 bases, with 8 bases between. The CDR3 has 12 amino acids. Germline V lookup: CDR1 SGHNT, CDR2 YYREEE (reference sequence). Variable domain in full (rest from reference TRBV5-4 and TRBJ2-7): ETGVTQSPTHLIKTRGQQVTLRCSSQSGHNTVSWYQQALGQGPQFIFQYYREEENGRGNFPPRFSGLQFPNYSSELNVNALELDDSALYLCASSLELREQYFGPGTRLTVT.

The table lists this clone with a count of one. This rearrangement joins TRBV7-6 to TRBJ1-6; 8 nucleotides line up with TRBD1. Germline-derived CDR1 and CDR2 are SGHVS and FNYEAQ. J lost 5 bases, V lost 4 bases, and 4 bases had no gene match. The CDR3 spans 15 residues. CDR3 sequence (DNA): TGTGCCAGCAGCTCCGGACAGGGCCATAATTCACCCCTCCACTTT. This encodes CASSSGQGHNSPLHF.

The rearrangement joins TRBV7-2 to TRBJ2-5, with 11 bases fitting TRBD1. Germline CDR1 is SGHTA and CDR2 is FQGNSA. This CDR3 region has 16 residues. The ends lost 4 bases at V and 2 bases at J; junction bases unmatched: 6. The CDR3 coding sequence is TGTGCCAGCAGCTACCGGACAGGGGGCGTTCAAGAGACCCAGTACTTC. Translating gives CASSYRTGGVQETQYF.

The CDR3 DNA reads as TGTGCCAGCAGCTTAAAACTAGCGGGAGGGGATACGCAGTATTTT. Translation gives CASSLKLAGGDTQYF. The chain carries TRBV11-2 and TRBJ2-3, with 13 bases lining up with TRBD2. This CDR3 has 15 residues. Germline trimming cut 2 bases from V and 6 bases from J; bases unmatched to any gene: 2. Germline V gene data show CDR1 as SGHAT and CDR2 as FQNNGV. The variable domain in full, completed from reference TRBV11-2 and TRBJ2-3, reads EAGVAQSPRYKIIEKRQSVAFWCNPISGHATLYWYQQILGQGPKLLIQFQNNGVVDDSQLPKDRFSAERLKGVDSTLKIQPAKLEDSAVYLCASSLKLAGGDTQYFGPGTRLTVL.

The chain has TRBV30 and TRBJ2-7, with 11 bases lining up with TRBD2. The CDR3 length is 14 residues. The V segment lost 2 bases and the J segment 5 bases; nucleotides outside the gene matches: 5. The V gene's germline CDR1 is GTSNPN and CDR2 SVGIG (reference sequence). The CDR3, as DNA: TGTGCCTGGAGTTATCTAGCGGGAGGCAACGAGCAGTACTTC. Its protein product is CAWSYLAGGNEQYF.

This rearrangement joins TRBV6-5 to TRBJ2-7, with D possibly matching TRBD2 (6 bases). Trimming left V 5 bases short and J 7 bases short, with 18 bases between. CDR1 MNHEY and CDR2 SVGAGI come from the germline V gene. The CDR3 has 14 residues. This CDR3 is CASSTGVEEGEQYF. The CDR3, as DNA: TGTGCCAGCAGTACCGGTGTGGAGGAGGGAGAGCAGTACTTC.

The rearrangement uses TRBV4-1 and TRBJ2-7, with a weak D call TRBD2 (5 bases). This CDR3 is 13 amino acids long. Germline CDR1 reads MGHRA; CDR2 reads YSYEKL. V lost 8 bases, J lost 7 bases, and 18 bases lay in between. The CDR3 sequence: CASGRAAVEEQYF. The CDR3, as DNA: TGCGCCAGCGGTCGAGCGGCAGTGGAGGAGCAGTACTTC.